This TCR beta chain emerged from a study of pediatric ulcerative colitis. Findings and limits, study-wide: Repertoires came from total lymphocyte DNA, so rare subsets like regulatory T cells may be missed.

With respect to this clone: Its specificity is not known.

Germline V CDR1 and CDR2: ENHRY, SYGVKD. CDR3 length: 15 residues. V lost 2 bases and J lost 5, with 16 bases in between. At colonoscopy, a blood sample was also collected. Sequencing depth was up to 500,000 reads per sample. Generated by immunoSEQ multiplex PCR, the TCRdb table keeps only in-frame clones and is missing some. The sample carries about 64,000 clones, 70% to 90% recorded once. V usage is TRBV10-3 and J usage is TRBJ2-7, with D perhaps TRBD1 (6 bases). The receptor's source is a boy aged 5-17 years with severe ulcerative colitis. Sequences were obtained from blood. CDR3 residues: CAISEPLVKGDEQYF. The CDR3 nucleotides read TGTGCCATCAGTGAGCCTTTAGTCAAGGGGGACGAGCAGTACTTC.